Listed below are T cell receptor beta chains from one sample, sequenced in a study of control samples from healthy donors and cancer patients. The data were produced by immunoSEQ multiplex PCR, yet TCRdb's version contains in-frame clones alone and is incomplete. The sample has more than 140,000 clones, 91% seen once. The sequenced material came from blood. The receptors here all came from a man aged 18 to 30 in good health. CDR3s include the opening cysteine and the closing phenylalanine or tryptophan. D genes are given only for firm matches. Clone size is given for some rows only: seen once, a few or many times, or a class if the clone is expanded.

size	V	J	D	DNA	CDR3
NA	TRBV5-1	TRBJ2-1	NA	TGCGCCAGCAGCCCCGCGGACAGAAATGAGCAGTTCTTC	CASSPADRNEQFF
NA	TRBV6-5	TRBJ1-2	NA	TGTGCCAGCAGTTCCCCCGACAGGATCCACTATGGCTACACCTTC	CASSSPDRIHYGYTF
NA	TRBV9	TRBJ2-1	TRBD2	TGTGCCAGCAGCGTAGGATTAATGACTAGCGGGGGGTCCTACAATGAGCAGTTCTTC	CASSVGLMTSGGSYNEQFF
NA	TRBV5-1	TRBJ2-3	NA	TGCGCCAGCAGCTTTGAGGGGACACGTACAGATACGCAGTATTTT	CASSFEGTRTDTQYF
few	TRBV19	TRBJ1-1	NA	TGTGCCAGTAGTATCTCACGGAACACTGAAGCTTTCTTT	CASSISRNTEAFF
once	TRBV28	TRBJ1-2	TRBD1	TGTGCCAGCACGGGGGACAGGGGGTATGCAGGCTACACCTTC	CASTGDRGYAGYTF
NA	TRBV2	TRBJ2-6	NA	TGTGCCAGCAGTGCTCAGGGGTCTGGGGCCAACGTCCTGACTTTC	CASSAQGSGANVLTF
NA	TRBV12-3/TRBV12-4	TRBJ2-7	NA	TGTGCCAGCAGCGTAGACAGGAACTACGAGCAGTACTTC	CASSVDRNYEQYF
NA	TRBV6-6	TRBJ2-5	NA	TGTGCCAGCAGTTACTCCGGCAACCAAGAGACCCAGTACTTC	CASSYSGNQETQYF
NA	TRBV5-6	TRBJ1-6	TRBD1	TGTGCCAGCAGCCCGGACAGGGTCCTTGGGTCCTATAATTCACCCCTCCACTTT	CASSPDRVLGSYNSPLHF
NA	TRBV19	TRBJ1-1	NA	TGTGCCAGTAGTCCCCGAGGGACGGTGAACACTGAAGCTTTCTTT	CASSPRGTVNTEAFF
NA	TRBV6-6	TRBJ2-7	TRBD2	TGTGCCAGCAGCTACAGGACTAGCGGGGACTACGAGCAGTACTTC	CASSYRTSGDYEQYF
NA	TRBV3-1/TRBV3-2	TRBJ1-4	TRBD1	TGTGCCAGCAGCCAGCTCCGGGACAGGGGGAAGCTGAATGAAAAACTGTTTTTT	CASSQLRDRGKLNEKLFF
NA	TRBV6-5	TRBJ1-2	TRBD1	TGTGCCAGCAGTTACTTTCGGGACAGCATCTATGGCTACACCTTC	CASSYFRDSIYGYTF
NA	TRBV2	TRBJ2-7	NA	TGTGCCAGCAGTGATGGCGGCAGGAGCTCCTACGAGCAGTACTTC	CASSDGGRSSYEQYF
NA	TRBV19	TRBJ2-1	NA	TGTGCCAGTAGTATCGCCACCCACAATGAGCAGTTCTTC	CASSIATHNEQFF
NA	TRBV4-3	TRBJ1-4	NA	TGCGCCAGCAGCCAAGAGAGAGGGCAGGGTGTAAAACTGTTTTTT	CASSQERGQGVKLFF
NA	TRBV7-9	TRBJ2-2	NA	TGTGCCAGCACCGGGCGTGCCGCGAACACCGGGGAGCTGTTTTTT	CASTGRAANTGELFF
NA	TRBV20-1	TRBJ2-5	TRBD2	TGCAGTGCTAGTGATACGGCGGGGGGCGCAGAGACCCAGTACTTC	CSASDTAGGAETQYF
NA	TRBV4-3	TRBJ1-3	NA	TGCGCCAGCAGCCAAGATTTGCAAGTCGGACAAGCCTTCTCTGGAAACACCATATATTTT	CASSQDLQVGQAFSGNTIYF
NA	TRBV18	TRBJ2-3	TRBD1	TGTGCCAGCTCGGACAGGGGTAGCACAGATACGCAGTATTTT	CASSDRGSTDTQYF
once	TRBV5-1	TRBJ2-1	NA	TGCGCCAGCAGCTTGCGGTACAGGGTAGGGAATGAGCAGTTCTTC	CASSLRYRVGNEQFF
once	TRBV12-3/TRBV12-4	TRBJ1-4	NA	TGTGCCAGCAGTCCAGGGATGGAAAAACTGTTTTTT	CASSPGMEKLFF
NA	TRBV4-3	TRBJ1-6	NA	TGCGCCAGCAGCCAAGATCAGGGGTCCAATAATTCACCCCTCCACTTT	CASSQDQGSNNSPLHF
NA	TRBV6-5	TRBJ2-5	NA	TGTGCCAGCAGCAGGGTCGGTTCAGCAGAGACCCAGTACTTC	CASSRVGSAETQYF
NA	TRBV12-5	TRBJ1-6	NA	TGTGCTAGTGGTTTGACAGGGTATTCACCCCTCCACTTT	CASGLTGYSPLHF
once	TRBV3-1/TRBV3-2	TRBJ2-7	TRBD1	TGTGCCAGCAGTCCCAGGGGGCGCGAGCAGTACTTC	CASSPRGREQYF
NA	TRBV19	TRBJ1-1	NA	TGTGCCAGTAGTATAGATCAGTACGCGGGGCGATGGACTGAAGCTTTCTTT	CASSIDQYAGRWTEAFF
NA	TRBV21-1	TRBJ2-3	NA	TGTGCCAGCAGCCCCCTTGACCGGGGGGGCCATGGAAGCACAGATACGCAGTATTTT	CASSPLDRGGHGSTDTQYF
NA	TRBV4-3	TRBJ1-3	NA	TGCGCCAGCAGCCACTCATCGGGGGGATCGGGAAACACCATATATTTT	CASSHSSGGSGNTIYF
NA	TRBV2	TRBJ1-3	NA	TGTGCCAGCAGTGTTTCAGCCGGAAACACCATATATTTT	CASSVSAGNTIYF
NA	TRBV4-2	TRBJ1-2	NA	TGTGCCAGCAGCCAAGAAGTCGGGACACGGAATAATGGCTACACCTTC	CASSQEVGTRNNGYTF
few	TRBV9	TRBJ1-5	NA	TGTGCCAGCAGCGTTGTAAGCAATCAGCCCCAGCATTTT	CASSVVSNQPQHF
NA	TRBV9	TRBJ2-3	TRBD1	TGTGCCAGCAGCGTAGGGGGACAGATAACAGATACGCAGTATTTT	CASSVGGQITDTQYF
NA	TRBV18	TRBJ2-1	TRBD2	TGTGCCAGCTCACCACGAGGGACTAGCGGGGTGATGTACAATGAGCAGTTCTTC	CASSPRGTSGVMYNEQFF
NA	TRBV5-4	TRBJ2-1	TRBD1	TGTGCCAGCAGCAAAGCCGGGACAGCGGAGCAGTTCTTC	CASSKAGTAEQFF
NA	TRBV4-2	TRBJ2-7	NA	TGTGCCAGCAGCCAGCAGGGTTACGAGCAGTACTTC	CASSQQGYEQYF
NA	TRBV7-7	TRBJ2-7	TRBD2	TGTGCCAGCAGCCCCGAAGCGGGGGGCCGGTCCTACGAGCAGTACTTC	CASSPEAGGRSYEQYF
NA	TRBV5-8	TRBJ1-1	TRBD1	TGTGCCAGCAGCTACAGGACAGGGGGGAACACTGAAGCTTTCTTT	CASSYRTGGNTEAFF
NA	TRBV14	TRBJ2-5	TRBD1	TGTGCCAGCAGCGCGTGGACAGGGTGGGATGAGACCCAGTACTTC	CASSAWTGWDETQYF
NA	TRBV7-6	TRBJ2-2	NA	TGTGCCAGCAGCCCCCTGTACACCGGGGAGCTGTTTTTT	CASSPLYTGELFF
NA	TRBV5-4	TRBJ2-1	NA	TGTGCCAGCAGCCAATGGGGGAATGAGCAGTTCTTC	CASSQWGNEQFF
NA	TRBV4-2	TRBJ2-3	NA	TGTGCCAGCAGCTATGGGGGAGGGGGCAAGAAAGGCACAGATACGCAGTATTTT	CASSYGGGGKKGTDTQYF
NA	TRBV4-3	TRBJ1-3	NA	TGCGCCAGCAGCCAAGGGACAGCGTCTGGAAACACCATATATTTT	CASSQGTASGNTIYF
NA	TRBV15	TRBJ2-7	NA	TGTGCCACCAGCGGAGCGACAGGTTCCCCCTACGAGCAGTACTTC	CATSGATGSPYEQYF